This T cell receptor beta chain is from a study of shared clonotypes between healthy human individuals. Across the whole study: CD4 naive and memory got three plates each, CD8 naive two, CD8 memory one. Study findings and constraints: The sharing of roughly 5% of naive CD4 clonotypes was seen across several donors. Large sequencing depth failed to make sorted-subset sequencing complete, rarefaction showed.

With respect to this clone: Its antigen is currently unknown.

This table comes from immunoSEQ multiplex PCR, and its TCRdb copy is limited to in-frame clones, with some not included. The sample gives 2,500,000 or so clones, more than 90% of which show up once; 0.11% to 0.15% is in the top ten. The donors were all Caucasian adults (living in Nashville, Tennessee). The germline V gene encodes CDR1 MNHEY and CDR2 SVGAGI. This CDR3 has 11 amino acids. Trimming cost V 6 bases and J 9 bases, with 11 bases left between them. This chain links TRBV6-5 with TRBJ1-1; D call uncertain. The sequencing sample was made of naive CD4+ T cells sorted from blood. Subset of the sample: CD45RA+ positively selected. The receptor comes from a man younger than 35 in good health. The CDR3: CASRGGYQAFF. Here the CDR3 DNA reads TGTGCCAGCAGGGGCGGATACCAAGCTTTCTTT.